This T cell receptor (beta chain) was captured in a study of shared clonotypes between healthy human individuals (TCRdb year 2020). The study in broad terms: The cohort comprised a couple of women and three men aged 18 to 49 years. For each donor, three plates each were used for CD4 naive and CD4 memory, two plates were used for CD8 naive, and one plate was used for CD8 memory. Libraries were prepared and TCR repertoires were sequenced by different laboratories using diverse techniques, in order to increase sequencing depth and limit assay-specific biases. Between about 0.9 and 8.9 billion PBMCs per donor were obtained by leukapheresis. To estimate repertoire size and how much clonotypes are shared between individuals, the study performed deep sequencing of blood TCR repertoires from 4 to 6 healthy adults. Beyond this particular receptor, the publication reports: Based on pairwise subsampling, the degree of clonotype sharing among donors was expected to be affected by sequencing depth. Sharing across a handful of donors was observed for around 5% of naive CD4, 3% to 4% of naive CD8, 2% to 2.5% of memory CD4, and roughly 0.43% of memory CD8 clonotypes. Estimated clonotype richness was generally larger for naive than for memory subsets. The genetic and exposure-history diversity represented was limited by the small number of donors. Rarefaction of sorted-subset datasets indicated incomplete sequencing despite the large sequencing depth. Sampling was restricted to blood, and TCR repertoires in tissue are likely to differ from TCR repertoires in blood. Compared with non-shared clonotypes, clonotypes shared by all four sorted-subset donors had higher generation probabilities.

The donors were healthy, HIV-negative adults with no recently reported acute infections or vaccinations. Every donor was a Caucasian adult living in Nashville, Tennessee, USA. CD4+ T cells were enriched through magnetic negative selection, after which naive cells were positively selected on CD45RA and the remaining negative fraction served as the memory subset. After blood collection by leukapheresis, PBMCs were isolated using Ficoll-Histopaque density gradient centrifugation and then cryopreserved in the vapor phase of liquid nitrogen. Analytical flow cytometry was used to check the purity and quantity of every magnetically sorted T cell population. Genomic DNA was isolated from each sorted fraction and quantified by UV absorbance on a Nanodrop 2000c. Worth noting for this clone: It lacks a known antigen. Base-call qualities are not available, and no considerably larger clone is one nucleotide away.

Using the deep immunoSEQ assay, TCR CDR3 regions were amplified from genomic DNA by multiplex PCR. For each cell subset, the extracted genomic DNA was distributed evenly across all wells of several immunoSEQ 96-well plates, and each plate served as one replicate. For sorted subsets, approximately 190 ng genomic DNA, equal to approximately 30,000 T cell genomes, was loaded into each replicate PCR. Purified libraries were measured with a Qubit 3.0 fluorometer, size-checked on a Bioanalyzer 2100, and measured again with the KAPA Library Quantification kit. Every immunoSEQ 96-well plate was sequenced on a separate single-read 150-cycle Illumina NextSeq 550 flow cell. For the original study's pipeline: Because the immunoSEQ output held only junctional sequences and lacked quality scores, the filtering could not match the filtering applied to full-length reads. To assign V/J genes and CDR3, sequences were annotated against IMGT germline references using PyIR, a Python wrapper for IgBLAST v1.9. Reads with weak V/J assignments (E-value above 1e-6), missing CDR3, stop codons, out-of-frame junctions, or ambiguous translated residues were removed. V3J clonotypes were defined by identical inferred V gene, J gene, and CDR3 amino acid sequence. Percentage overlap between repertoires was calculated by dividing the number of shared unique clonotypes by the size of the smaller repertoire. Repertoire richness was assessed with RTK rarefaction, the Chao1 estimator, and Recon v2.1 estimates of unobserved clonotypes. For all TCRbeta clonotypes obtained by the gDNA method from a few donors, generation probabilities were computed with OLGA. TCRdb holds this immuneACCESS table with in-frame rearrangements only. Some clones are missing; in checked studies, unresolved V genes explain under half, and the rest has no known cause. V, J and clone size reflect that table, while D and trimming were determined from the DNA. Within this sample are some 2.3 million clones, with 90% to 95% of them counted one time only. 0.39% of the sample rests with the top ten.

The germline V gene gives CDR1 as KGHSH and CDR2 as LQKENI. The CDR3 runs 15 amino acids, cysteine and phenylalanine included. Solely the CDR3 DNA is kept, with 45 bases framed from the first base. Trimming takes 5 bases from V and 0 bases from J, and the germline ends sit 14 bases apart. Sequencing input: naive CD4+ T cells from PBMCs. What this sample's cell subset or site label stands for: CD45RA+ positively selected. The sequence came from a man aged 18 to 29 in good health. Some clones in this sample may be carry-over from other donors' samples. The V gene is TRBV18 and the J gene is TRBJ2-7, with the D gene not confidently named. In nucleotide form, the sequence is TGTGCCAGCTCAAAAGGACCGAGGAGCTCCTACGAGCAGTACTTC. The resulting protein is CASSKGPRSSYEQYF.